What follows are 17 T cell receptor beta chains derived from one specimen sequenced in a study of patients and donors after allogeneic stem cell transplantation. TCRdb re-called the RT-PCR reads through MiXCR, storing one row per CDR3 protein. The top ten hold 6% of the sample, which has some 960,000 distinct CDR3 sequences, roughly 18% seen once. The sequencing input was blood, either unsorted or a sorted T cell fraction (not recorded which). The receptors shown here come from a human donor who was either an allogeneic HSCT recipient or a stem cell or donor lymphocyte infusion donor (not recorded which). It is not recorded whose cells these are; they may come from a transplant donor.

This rearrangement joins TRBV12-3 or TRBV12-4 to TRBJ1-4; D unclear. CDR3 length: 16 amino acids. The ends were cut back, 1 base at V and 10 bases at J, with 19 bases in the middle. The CDR3 bases are TGTGCCAGCAGTTTAGGGCGTGCAGTCCGATCCGGAAAACTGTTTTTT. It codes for CASSLGRAVRSGKLFF.

The chain couples TRBV5-1 to TRBJ2-7; a weak D match, TRBD1 (6 bases). Per germline, CDR1 SGHRS and CDR2 YFSETQ. CDR3 length: 14 residues. Between the trimmed V and J ends, which lost 4 bases and 2 bases, there was a span of 13 bases. The CDR3 spells CASSGRGRPYEQYF. The CDR3 DNA reads TGCGCCAGCAGCGGCAGGGGACGGCCCTACGAGCAGTACTTC. The full variable domain, completed using reference TRBV5-1 and TRBJ2-7, is KAGVTQTPRYLIKTRGQQVTLSCSPISGHRSVSWYQQTPGQGLQFLFEYFSETQRNKGNFPGRFSGRQFSNSRSEMNVSTLELGDSALYLCASSGRGRPYEQYFGPGTRLTVT.

This clonotype came up a few times. The CDR3 DNA reads TGTGCCAGCAGCTCGGACAGGGCGAACACTGAAGCTTTCTTT. Its protein is CASSSDRANTEAFF. V is TRBV12-3 or TRBV12-4 and J is TRBJ1-1; 8 nucleotides line up with TRBD1. The junction had 4 bases not matched to a gene; V was cut back by 6 bases and J by 1 base. The CDR3 spans 14 residues.

This clonotype showed up just a few times. The chain is built from TRBV28 and TRBJ2-2, with 7 bases matching TRBD2. CDR1 is MDHEN, CDR2 SYDVKM, per germline. This CDR3 spans 14 amino acids. V trimming: 7 bases; J trimming: 3 bases; junction bases outside the gene matches: 5. The CDR3 protein is CASTTSSDTGELFF. The CDR3 coding sequence is TGTGCCAGCACGACTAGCAGTGACACCGGGGAGCTGTTTTTT. The complete variable domain, with remaining parts taken from reference TRBV28 and TRBJ2-2, reads DVKVTQSSRYLVKRTGEKVFLECVQDMDHENMFWYRQDPGLGLRLIYFSYDVKMKEKGDIPEGYSVSREKKERFSLILESASTNQTSMYLCASTTSSDTGELFFGEGSRLTVL.

V usage is TRBV12-3 or TRBV12-4 and J usage is TRBJ2-6; TRBD1 matches at 10 bases. The V gene end was trimmed by 6 bases and the J gene end by 7 bases; junction bases not matched to a gene: 12. This CDR3 contains 17 residues. CDR3 region: CASSSPGTGAGANVLTF. CDR3 DNA: TGTGCCAGCAGCTCCCCCGGGACAGGGGCAGGTGCCAACGTCCTGACTTTC.

V usage is TRBV6-5 and J usage is TRBJ2-5, with D perhaps matching TRBD2 (5 bases). The CDR3 has 16 amino acids. Germline V gene lookup returns CDR1 MNHEY and CDR2 SVGAGI. Trimming left V 4 bases short and J 3 bases short, with 18 bases between. This CDR3 reads CASSFSAGSKKETQYF. The DNA of the CDR3 is TGTGCCAGCAGTTTCTCCGCGGGCTCAAAGAAAGAGACCCAGTACTTC.

The sample holds a few counts of this clonotype. V gene TRBV5-1 combines with J gene TRBJ2-3, with D maybe TRBD1 (6 bases). The CDR3 consists of 16 residues. Germline CDR1 reads SGHRS; CDR2 reads YFSETQ. The V end lost 0 bases, the J end lost 2 bases, and 13 bases lay between the germline ends. In DNA form, the CDR3 reads TGCGCCAGCAGCTTGGGGCAGGGGAAGGACACAGATACGCAGTATTTT. Residues: CASSLGQGKDTDTQYF.

Only a few counts were recorded for this clonotype. The gene calls are TRBV9 and TRBJ1-2; 10 bases line up with TRBD1. V shed 6 bases and J 8 bases; nucleotides not matched to a gene: 7. The CDR3 sequence is 13 residues long. Looked up from germline, CDR1 is SGDLS and CDR2 is YYNGEE. The CDR3 region is CASNAGTGVGYTF. The DNA for the CDR3 is TGTGCCAGCAACGCCGGGACAGGGGTCGGCTACACCTTC.

This clonotype was seen ten or more times. J is TRBJ1-1 and V is TRBV7-6, with 7 bases lining up with TRBD1. The CDR3 spans 15 residues. J lost 1 base, V lost 5 bases, and 7 bases had no gene match. Germline assignment: CDR1 SGHVS and CDR2 FNYEAQ. CDR3 in amino acids: CASSPNRGPNTEAFF. For the CDR3, the DNA is TGTGCCAGCAGCCCCAACAGGGGCCCGAACACTGAAGCTTTCTTT.

This chain connects TRBV20-1 to TRBJ2-5; the D is unclear. Per the germline V gene, CDR1 is DFQATT and CDR2 is SNEGSKA (reference sequence). V lost 3 bases, J lost 1 base, and 12 bases lay in between. The CDR3 is 14 residues long. The CDR3 loop reads CSASPPPSQETQYF. The CDR3 DNA follows: TGCAGTGCTAGTCCGCCCCCTTCCCAAGAGACCCAGTACTTC.

This clonotype was picked up a small number of times. The rearrangement links TRBV30 to TRBJ2-7, with TRBD1 matching over 7 bases. The V gene end was trimmed by 4 bases and the J gene end by 2 bases; junction bases not matched to a gene: 2. The V gene's germline CDR1 is GTSNPN and CDR2 SVGIG (reference sequence). The CDR3 sequence is 12 residues long. For the CDR3, the DNA is TGTGCCTGGATGACAGGGCCCTACGAGCAGTACTTC. Protein: CAWMTGPYEQYF.

The CDR3 region has the DNA TGTGCCAGCAGTTACGCGGACGGTTACGAGCAGTACTTC. It yields the protein CASSYADGYEQYF. The gene calls are TRBV6-7 and TRBJ2-7; D is unresolved. TRBV6-7 is treated as an ORF (open reading frame) with a function not yet certain. The CDR3 spans 13 residues. The V end lost 2 bases, the J end lost 4 bases, and 9 bases lay between the germline ends.

This clonotype was seen only once. The J gene is TRBJ2-7, the V gene TRBV4-3, with a weak D call TRBD1 (6 bases). Germline values: CDR1 LGHNA, CDR2 YSLEER. V was pared by 3 bases and J by 0 bases, with 15 bases between. The CDR3 is 16 residues long. CDR3 nucleotides: TGCGCCAGCAGCCAGGACTTTGGGACACACTCCTACGAGCAGTACTTC. It yields the protein CASSQDFGTHSYEQYF.

The rearrangement links TRBV23-1 to TRBJ2-2; TRBD1 agrees at 7 bases. TRBV23-1 is identified as an open reading frame with a role that is uncertain. The CDR3 is made up of 14 amino acids. V was clipped by 8 bases and J by 6 bases; unmatched bases: 9. CDR3 nucleotides: TGCGCCAGCGGGAAGACAGGGAGTCCCGGGGAGCTGTTTTTT. This gives the protein CASGKTGSPGELFF.

The genes are TRBV19 and TRBJ2-1; TRBD2 agrees at 10 bases. V shed 1 base and J 4 bases; nucleotides not matched to a gene: 4. The CDR3 spans 16 residues. CDR1 is LNHDA and CDR2 is SQIVND in the germline V gene (reference sequence). In DNA, the CDR3 is TGTGCCAGTAGTATAGGAGGACTAGCGGATTACAATGAGCAGTTCTTC. Translation gives CASSIGGLADYNEQFF.

This clonotype turned up a few times. The rearrangement uses TRBV7-9 and TRBJ1-5; no clear D. CDR1 SEHNR and CDR2 FQNEAQ come from the germline V gene (reference sequence). The CDR3 has 14 amino acids. The ends were cut back, 7 bases at V and 0 bases at J, with 10 bases in the middle. Written as DNA, the CDR3 is TGTGCCAGCAACCCCAGTTATAGCAATCAGCCCCAGCATTTT. Translating gives CASNPSYSNQPQHF.

The chain links TRBV6-1 to TRBJ2-6; 12 nucleotides match TRBD1. This CDR3 is built from 18 residues. V lost 7 bases to trimming and J lost 1 base; unmatched junction nucleotides: 8. CDR1 is MNHNS and CDR2 is SASEGT in the germline V gene. CDR3: CASTRGTGGRSGANVLTF. In nucleotides, the CDR3 is TGTGCCAGCACCCGCGGGACAGGGGGCCGGTCTGGGGCCAACGTCCTGACTTTC.